The clone carrying this T cell receptor (beta chain) was counted many times. The data are from a study of T-cell reconstitution after alpha-beta-depleted transplantation in children. Unique molecular identifiers were built into the TCRbeta library. Via MiXCR, TCRdb re-called the PCR reads, giving one row per CDR3 protein. The sample holds 73,000 or so distinct CDR3 sequences, 4% to 5% seen once. This CDR3 has 16 residues. The chain combines TRBV21-1 with TRBJ1-1; the table names TRBD1, a call not compared with the DNA. TRBV21-1 is flagged as a pseudogene. Sample: PBMCs, mostly from graft donor cells, taken 180 days after TCRalphabeta/CD19-depleted stem cell transplant. The receptor was derived from a boy under three years old who had a stem cell transplant for acute myeloid leukemia, so the T cells may come from the graft donor. CDR3 amino acids: CASSKGSQGACTEAFF. Written as DNA, the CDR3 is TGTGCCAGCAGCAAAGGGTCACAGGGGGCTTGCACTGAAGCTTTCTTT.